Presented here are 19 T cell receptor beta chains from one specimen sequenced in a study of control samples from healthy donors and cancer patients. Measured with immunoSEQ multiplex PCR; TCRdb has only the in-frame clones, and not every one. The table lists 25,000 to 30,000 clones, 65% to 90% of them singletons, with 6.7% in the top ten. Material for sequencing was PBMCs. The receptors come from an older woman with head and neck cancer.

The J gene is TRBJ2-7, the V gene TRBV5-5, with D uncertain. The V end was cut by 0 bases, the J end by 2 bases, with 12 bases between. CDR1 is SGHKS, CDR2 YYEKEE, per germline (reference sequence). This CDR3 has 15 residues. The CDR3 nucleotides read TGTGCCAGCAGCTTGGGCATCACCAACACCTACGAGCAGTACTTC. Its protein product is CASSLGITNTYEQYF.

This clone rates as medium-sized. The rearrangement links TRBV5-6 to TRBJ2-1; D remains unclear. Per germline, CDR1 SGHDT and CDR2 YYEEEE. V lost 1 base and J 5 bases, leaving 7 bases between the germline ends. The CDR3 runs 13 residues. The CDR3 DNA sequence: TGTGCCAGCAGCTTGTGGTCCAACAATGAGCAGTTCTTC. Its protein product is CASSLWSNNEQFF.

The chain couples TRBV5-1 to TRBJ2-1; maybe TRBD1 (5 bases). The V gene lost 0 bases and the J gene lost 3 bases, with 7 bases spanning the gap. This CDR3 region has 14 residues. The V gene's germline CDR1 is SGHRS and CDR2 YFSETQ. For the CDR3, the DNA is TGCGCCAGCAGCTTGGTAGGGGACTACAATGAGCAGTTCTTC. Residues: CASSLVGDYNEQFF.

The genes are TRBV19 and TRBJ2-3, with D possibly being TRBD2 (5 bases). CDR1 is LNHDA, CDR2 SQIVND, per germline (reference sequence). This CDR3 region has 15 residues. The V and J ends lost 7 bases and 2 bases respectively, with 16 bases between them. CDR3 sequence: CASTPTRLFTDTQYF. CDR3 in DNA: TGTGCCAGTACCCCCACGAGACTATTCACAGATACGCAGTATTTT.

The J gene is TRBJ2-7, the V gene TRBV5-1, with D unclear. V was pared by 0 bases and J by 3 bases, with 13 bases between. Germline CDR1 reads SGHRS; CDR2 reads YFSETQ. The CDR3 sequence is 15 residues long. The CDR3 coding sequence is TGCGCCAGCAGCTTGGTGTGGGATGATGGCTACGAGCAGTACTTC. It codes for CASSLVWDDGYEQYF.

In DNA, the CDR3 is TGTGCCAGCAGCCCCCGGACAGGGATACAAGAGACCCAGTACTTC. Translating gives CASSPRTGIQETQYF. This chain connects TRBV7-3 to TRBJ2-5, with 8 nucleotides matching TRBD1. The CDR3 sequence is 15 residues long. The junction had 7 bases not matched to a gene; V was cut back by 5 bases and J by 2 bases. Germline V gene sequence: CDR1 SGHTA, CDR2 FQGTGA.

The chain couples TRBV20-1 to TRBJ1-5; 7 bases are a match to TRBD1. V dropped 3 bases and J dropped 4; count of bases not matched to a gene: 6. Germline values: CDR1 DFQATT, CDR2 SNEGSKA (reference sequence). There are 14 residues in the CDR3. CDR3 in DNA: TGCAGTGCTAGTGGAGGGGGCAGGAATCAGCCCCAGCATTTT. Its translation is CSASGGGRNQPQHF.

This clone has a handful of counts. The chain combines TRBV10-2 with TRBJ1-2; the D is unclear. The CDR3 contains 12 residues. Trimming took 5 bases from V and 3 from J, leaving 7 bases between them. The germline gives CDR1 WSHSY, CDR2 SAAADI. The CDR3 DNA is TGCGCCAGCAGTAAGGACGACTATGGCTACACCTTC. Protein: CASSKDDYGYTF.

The rearrangement links TRBV5-6 to TRBJ1-1; D possibly corresponds to TRBD1 (6 bases). The CDR3 is made up of 15 amino acids. CDR1 is SGHDT, CDR2 YYEEEE, per germline. V shed 4 bases and J shed 2 bases, with 15 bases lying between them. The CDR3 coding sequence is TGTGCCAGCAGCCTTCTCCGGGACACTAACACTGAAGCTTTCTTT. Its translation: CASSLLRDTNTEAFF.

The chain recombines TRBV15 with TRBJ2-1, with 7 bases lining up with TRBD1. The CDR3 loop spans 15 amino acids. V shed 0 bases, J shed 1 base, and the junction held 0 bases outside the gene matches. Germline lookup yields CDR1 LNHNV and CDR2 YYDKDF (reference sequence). CDR3 sequence: CATSREQGSYNEQFF. DNA for the CDR3: TGTGCCACCAGCAGAGAACAGGGGTCCTACAATGAGCAGTTCTTC.

This chain links TRBV5-8 with TRBJ2-1; TRBD2 aligns across 7 bases. The CDR3 is made up of 16 amino acids. Trimming took 2 bases from V and 6 from J; bases not matched to a gene: 11. The germline CDR1 and CDR2 sequences are SGHTS and YDEGEE. The CDR3 loop reads CASSFFGRENGNEQFF. CDR3 DNA sequence: TGTGCCAGCAGCTTTTTTGGGCGGGAGAACGGCAATGAGCAGTTCTTC.

The J gene is TRBJ1-1, the V gene TRBV6-2 or TRBV6-3; 7 bases match TRBD1. From germline, CDR1 is MNHEY and CDR2 SVGEGT. The J segment lost 1 base and the V segment lost 4 bases, leaving 6 bases of the junction unmatched. This CDR3 spans 15 amino acids. Here the CDR3 reads CASSSGQPPNTEAFF. The CDR3 coding sequence is TGTGCCAGCAGTTCGGGACAGCCACCGAACACTGAAGCTTTCTTT.

J is TRBJ2-7 and V is TRBV7-9, with TRBD2 matching 7 bases. This CDR3 comprises 13 residues. V lost 2 bases to trimming and J lost 7 bases; unmatched junction nucleotides: 5. Germline CDR1 is SEHNR and CDR2 is FQNEAQ (reference sequence). CDR3 coding DNA: TGTGCCAGCAGCTTAAGCGGGACCTGGGAGCAGTACTTC. Protein product: CASSLSGTWEQYF.

The chain employs TRBV4-1 and TRBJ2-2, with D possibly being TRBD2 (5 bases). Germline CDR1 reads MGHRA; CDR2 reads YSYEKL. Trimming removed 3 bases at V and 7 bases at J, with 15 bases between. The CDR3 covers 15 residues. CDR3 nucleotides: TGCGCCAGCAGCCATCCTCCCAGAGGGATCGGGGAGCTGTTTTTT. This codes for CASSHPPRGIGELFF.

J is TRBJ2-1 and V is TRBV20-1; TRBD1 matches 8 bases. CDR3 length: 11 amino acids. The ends lost 6 bases at V and 15 bases at J; junction bases unmatched: 10. Germline values: CDR1 DFQATT, CDR2 SNEGSKA (reference sequence). The CDR3 loop is CSAARDRPVFF. DNA for the CDR3: TGCAGTGCGGCACGGGACAGGCCTGTGTTCTTC.

The V call is TRBV6-6, the J call TRBJ2-7; no definite D call. CDR3 length: 15 residues. Trimming stripped 2 bases from V and 0 bases from J, with 11 bases between. Per the germline V gene, CDR1 is MNHNY and CDR2 is SVGAGI (reference sequence). DNA for the CDR3: TGTGCCAGCAGTTACGGGCAGACGAGCTCCTACGAGCAGTACTTC. Its translation is CASSYGQTSSYEQYF.

The chain is built from TRBV7-9 and TRBJ2-7, with TRBD1 matching 7 bases. J lost 6 bases, V lost 1 base, and 6 bases had no gene match. This CDR3 is 14 amino acids long. Germline V gene lookup returns CDR1 SEHNR and CDR2 FQNEAQ (reference sequence). CDR3 bases: TGTGCCAGCAGCTTAGGTCCAGGGGGTATCGAGCAGTACTTC. It specifies CASSLGPGGIEQYF.

The rearrangement uses TRBV7-3 and TRBJ2-1, with D possibly TRBD2 on 6 matching bases. Germline CDR1 reads SGHTA; CDR2 reads FQGTGA. V lost 6 bases, J lost 7 bases, and 10 bases lay in between. This CDR3 spans 12 amino acids. The CDR3 nucleotides are TGTGCCAGCAGGATCGGGGGTAATGAGCAGTTCTTC. Residues: CASRIGGNEQFF.

The V call is TRBV7-8, the J call TRBJ1-1, with D perhaps matching TRBD1 (6 bases). Germline V gene data show CDR1 as SGHVS and CDR2 as FQNEAQ. V lost 3 bases and J 0 bases, leaving 26 bases between the germline ends. The CDR3 spans 20 residues. Here the CDR3 reads CASSLSAHRGAGGMNTEAFF. CDR3 DNA: TGTGCCAGCAGCTTGTCCGCGCACCGGGGGGCGGGGGGCATGAACACTGAAGCTTTCTTT.